Below are 9 T cell receptor beta chains sequenced from a single sample in a study of human versus mouse CDR3 diversity and MHC coevolution. TCRdb keeps only in-frame clones here, not all; method: immunoSEQ multiplex PCR. The sample has roughly 80,000 clones, 85% to 95% seen once. What was sequenced was naive CD4+ T cells from blood. Described subset: CD45RO-negative CD62L-positive naive CD4 T cells. Source of these receptors: a person aged 25 to 69 in good health.

This rearrangement joins TRBV10-3 to TRBJ2-6; 7 bases are a match to TRBD1. V shed 6 bases and J 2 bases; nucleotides not matched to a gene: 7. The germline V gene encodes CDR1 ENHRY and CDR2 SYGVKD. The CDR3 contains 16 residues. In DNA form, the CDR3 reads TGTGCCATCAGCTCCTCCGACAGGGCTGGGGCCAACGTCCTGACTTTC. This sequence encodes CAISSSDRAGANVLTF.

V gene TRBV19 combines with J gene TRBJ2-5, with unresolved D. This CDR3 has 8 residues. Trimming took off 9 bases at V and 11 bases at J, with 7 bases between the two ends. CDR1 and CDR2 from the germline V gene are LNHDA and SQIVND (reference sequence). The CDR3 coding sequence is TGTGCCAGCCTACCGCAGTACTTC. Translating it yields CASLPQYF.

Comments on this clone: Different DNA sequences within this sample yield the same CDR3. The V gene is TRBV7-8, the J gene TRBJ1-2; a weak D match, TRBD1 (5 bases). CDR3 length: 13 residues. Trimming removed 5 bases at V and 1 base at J, with 8 bases between. Germline CDR1 SGHVS, CDR2 FQNEAQ. CDR3 sequence: CASSVDSNYGYTF. CDR3 DNA: TGTGCCAGCAGCGTCGACAGTAACTATGGCTACACCTTC.

The rearrangement uses TRBV5-4 and TRBJ2-1; D is undetermined. The CDR3 contains 12 residues. Trimming took 1 base from V and 7 from J, leaving 6 bases between them. Germline-derived CDR1 and CDR2 are SGHNT and YYREEE (reference sequence). The CDR3 region has the DNA TGTGCCAGCAGCTTGACCGAGAATGAGCAGTTCTTC. It encodes CASSLTENEQFF.

This chain connects TRBV6-6 to TRBJ2-3; 10 nucleotides match TRBD2. From germline, CDR1 is MNHNY and CDR2 SVGAGI (reference sequence). CDR3 length: 14 residues. The V and J ends lost 7 bases and 2 bases, in that order; junction bases with no gene match: 3. The CDR3 DNA is TGTGCCAGCAACCTAGCGGGGGCCACAGATACGCAGTATTTT. Translated, it gives CASNLAGATDTQYF.

V usage is TRBV6-1 and J usage is TRBJ1-6; TRBD1 matches at 7 bases. The CDR3 spans 14 residues. The germline V gene has CDR1 MNHNS and CDR2 SASEGT. V lost 2 bases, J lost 7 bases, and 2 bases stayed unmatched. The CDR3 region has the DNA TGTGCCAGCAGTGAACAGACAGGGAATTCACCCCTCCACTTT. The encoded protein is CASSEQTGNSPLHF.

The chain couples TRBV4-2 to TRBJ1-1, with D hard to call. Germline V gene lookup returns CDR1 LGHNA and CDR2 YNFKEQ. The CDR3 consists of 13 residues. V dropped 1 base and J dropped 2 bases, with 5 bases sitting between them. For the CDR3, the DNA is TGTGCCAGCAGCCAAGGCGCCAACACTGAAGCTTTCTTT. Protein sequence: CASSQGANTEAFF.

V is TRBV20-1 and J is TRBJ2-7; no definite D call. Looked up from germline, CDR1 is DFQATT and CDR2 is SNEGSKA (reference sequence). The CDR3 is made up of 11 amino acids. Trimming took off 3 bases at V and 7 bases at J, with 10 bases between the two ends. CDR3 DNA sequence: TGCAGTGCTAGTACCCCCCGGGAGCAGTACTTC. Translating gives CSASTPREQYF.

The chain carries TRBV27 and TRBJ2-1; 7 positions match TRBD2. Trimming at V came to 3 bases and at J to 3 bases, leaving 11 bases not matched to a gene. There are 17 residues in the CDR3. The germline gives CDR1 MNHEY, CDR2 SMNVEV (reference sequence). CDR3 nucleotides: TGTGCCAGCAGTTTGGGTAGTTTGGGCGGGAGCTACAATGAGCAGTTCTTC. This codes for CASSLGSLGGSYNEQFF.